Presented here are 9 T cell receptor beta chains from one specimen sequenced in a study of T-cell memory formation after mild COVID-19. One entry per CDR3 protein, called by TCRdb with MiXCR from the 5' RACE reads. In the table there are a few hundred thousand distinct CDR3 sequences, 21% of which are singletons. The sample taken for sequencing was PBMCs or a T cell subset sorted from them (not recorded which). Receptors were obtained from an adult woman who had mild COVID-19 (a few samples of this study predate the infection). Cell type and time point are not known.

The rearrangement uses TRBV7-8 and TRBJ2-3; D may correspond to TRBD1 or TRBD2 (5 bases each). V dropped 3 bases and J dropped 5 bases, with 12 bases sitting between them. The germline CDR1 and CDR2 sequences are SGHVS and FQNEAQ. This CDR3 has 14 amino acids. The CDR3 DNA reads TGTGCCAGCAGCTTGGGGGTCGGCAGAGATACGCAGTATTTT. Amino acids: CASSLGVGRDTQYF.

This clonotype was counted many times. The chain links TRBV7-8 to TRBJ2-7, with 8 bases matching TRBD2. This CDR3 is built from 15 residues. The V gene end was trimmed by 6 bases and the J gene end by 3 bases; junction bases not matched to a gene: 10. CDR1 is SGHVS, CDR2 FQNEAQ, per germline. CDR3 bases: TGTGCCAGCAGTCAACGGGAGGGAGAGAGCTACGAGCAGTACTTC. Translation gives CASSQREGESYEQYF.

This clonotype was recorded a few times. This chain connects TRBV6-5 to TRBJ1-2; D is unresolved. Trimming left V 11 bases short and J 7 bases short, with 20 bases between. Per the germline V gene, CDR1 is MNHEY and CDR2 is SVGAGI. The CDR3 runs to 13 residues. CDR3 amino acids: CAARSVNGAGYTF. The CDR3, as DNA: TGTGCCGCTCGGAGTGTGAATGGTGCTGGCTACACCTTC.

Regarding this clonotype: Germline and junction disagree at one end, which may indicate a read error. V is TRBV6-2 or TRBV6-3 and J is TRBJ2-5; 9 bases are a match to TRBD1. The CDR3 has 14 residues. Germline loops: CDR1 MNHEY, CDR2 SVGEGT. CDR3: CTRREQGARETQYF. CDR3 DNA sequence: TGTACCAGAAGGGAACAGGGGGCTCGGGAGACCCAGTACTTC.

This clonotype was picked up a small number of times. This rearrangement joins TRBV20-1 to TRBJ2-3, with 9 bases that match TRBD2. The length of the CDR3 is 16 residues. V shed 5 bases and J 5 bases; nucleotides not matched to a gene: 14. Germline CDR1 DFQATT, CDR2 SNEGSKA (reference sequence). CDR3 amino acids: CSASGNAGGPRDTQYF. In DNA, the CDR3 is TGCAGTGCTTCCGGGAATGCGGGGGGGCCGAGAGATACGCAGTATTTT.

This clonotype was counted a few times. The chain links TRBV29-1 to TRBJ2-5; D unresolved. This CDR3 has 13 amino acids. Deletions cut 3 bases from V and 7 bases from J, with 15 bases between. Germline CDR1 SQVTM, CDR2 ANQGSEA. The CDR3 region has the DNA TGCAGCGTTGATCGGGCCGGTGGTTTGACCCAGTACTTC. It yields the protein CSVDRAGGLTQYF.

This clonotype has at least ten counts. CDR3 DNA: TGTGCCACCAGTGGTCCTGATGGCTACACCTTC. Its protein is CATSGPDGYTF. This chain uses TRBV24-1 with TRBJ1-2; D is ambiguous. CDR1 is KGHDR and CDR2 is SFDVKD in the germline V gene. The CDR3 totals 11 residues. Trimming removed 5 bases at V and 6 bases at J, with 6 bases between.

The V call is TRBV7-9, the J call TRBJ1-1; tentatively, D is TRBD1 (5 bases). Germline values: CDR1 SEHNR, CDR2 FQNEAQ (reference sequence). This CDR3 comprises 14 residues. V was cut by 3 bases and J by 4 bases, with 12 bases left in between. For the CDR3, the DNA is TGTGCCAGCAGCTTCGAGGGGAGGGGCACTGAAGCTTTCTTT. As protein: CASSFEGRGTEAFF.

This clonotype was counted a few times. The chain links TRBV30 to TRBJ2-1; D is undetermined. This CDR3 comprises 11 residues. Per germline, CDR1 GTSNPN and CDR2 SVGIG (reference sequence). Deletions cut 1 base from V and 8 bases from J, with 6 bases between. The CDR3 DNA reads TGTGCCTGGAGTGACCGGTATGAGCAGTTCTTC. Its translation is CAWSDRYEQFF.